This T cell receptor (beta chain) appears in the sequencing data of a study of a mutant IDH1 vaccine in newly diagnosed glioma. Study at large: The patients were given eight vaccinations, one each in weeks 1, 3, 5, 7, 11, 15, 19 and 23. Patients got their first vaccination 4-6 weeks after radiotherapy alone, or with temozolomide cycles.

Stated time point: week 11, during vaccination. Each dose delivered 300 ug of mutant IDH1 20-mer peptide subcutaneously with imiquimod. Each of the donors came in with new WHO grade 3 or 4 astrocytomas that were IDH1-mutant and ATRX-lost. Study-level findings and limits: Seemingly, pseudoprogression had no relation to changes in the top peripheral T cell clonotypes.

CDR3 length equals 15 residues. CDR1 and CDR2 from the germline V gene are SGHKS and YYEKEE (reference sequence). Trimming took 4 bases from V and 1 from J; bases not matched to a gene: 4. Sequenced by immunoSEQ multiplex PCR; TCRdb stores in-frame clones only, minus some. This sample carries some 54,000 clones, around 90% of them seen once, and the ten largest clones take 2.4%. As regards this clone: Its antigen remains unidentified.

V gene TRBV5-5 combines with J gene TRBJ1-3; 8 bases match TRBD1. The sample in question was PBMCs, obtained from a glioma patient whose treatment included an IDH1 peptide vaccine. The sequence derives from a man in his fifties or sixties with glioma. The CDR3 loop reads CASSTRQGSGNTIYF. In nucleotides, the CDR3 is TGTGCCAGCAGCACCCGACAGGGGTCTGGAAACACCATATATTTT.